This T cell receptor beta chain was recorded in a study of blood T cells in healthy people across ages. CDR3 size: 14 residues. The V gene end was trimmed by 3 bases and the J gene end by 10 bases; junction bases not matched to a gene: 11. Germline CDR1 and CDR2: SGHKS and YYEKEE (reference sequence). Together with a sample-barcoded 5' primer, a J-beta primer mix was included in a second PCR lasting about 6 to 12 cycles. Each CDR3 protein is one row after TCRdb ran MiXCR on the 5' RACE reads. The sample lists 2 million or so distinct CDR3 sequences; around 48% were seen once. Sample: blood. The chain joins TRBV5-5 to TRBJ2-7, with 9 bases that match TRBD1. This TCR was recovered from a woman in her forties in good health. CDR3 amino acids: CASSSGTGKEPQYF. The CDR3 DNA follows: TGTGCCAGCAGCTCTGGGACAGGGAAAGAGCCCCAGTACTTC.